Listed here is a single T cell receptor beta chain. These data originate in a study of T-cell memory formation after mild COVID-19. V dropped 5 bases and J dropped 7 bases, with 12 bases sitting between them. Germline V gives CDR1 SGHTA, CDR2 FQGTGA. The CDR3 contains 13 residues. Via MiXCR, TCRdb re-called the 5' RACE reads, giving one row per CDR3 protein. The sample lists roughly 350,000 distinct CDR3 sequences, under 25% seen once, with approximately 12% in the top ten. This sequence joins TRBV7-3 and TRBJ2-1; tentative D call: TRBD2 (5 bases). This clonotype originated in an adult woman who had mild COVID-19 (a few samples of this study predate the infection). Cell type and time point are not known. Sequencing was performed on PBMCs or a T cell subset sorted from them (not recorded which). The CDR3 is CASSPDSGNEQFF. The CDR3 coding sequence is TGTGCCAGCAGCCCCGATTCGGGGAATGAGCAGTTCTTC.